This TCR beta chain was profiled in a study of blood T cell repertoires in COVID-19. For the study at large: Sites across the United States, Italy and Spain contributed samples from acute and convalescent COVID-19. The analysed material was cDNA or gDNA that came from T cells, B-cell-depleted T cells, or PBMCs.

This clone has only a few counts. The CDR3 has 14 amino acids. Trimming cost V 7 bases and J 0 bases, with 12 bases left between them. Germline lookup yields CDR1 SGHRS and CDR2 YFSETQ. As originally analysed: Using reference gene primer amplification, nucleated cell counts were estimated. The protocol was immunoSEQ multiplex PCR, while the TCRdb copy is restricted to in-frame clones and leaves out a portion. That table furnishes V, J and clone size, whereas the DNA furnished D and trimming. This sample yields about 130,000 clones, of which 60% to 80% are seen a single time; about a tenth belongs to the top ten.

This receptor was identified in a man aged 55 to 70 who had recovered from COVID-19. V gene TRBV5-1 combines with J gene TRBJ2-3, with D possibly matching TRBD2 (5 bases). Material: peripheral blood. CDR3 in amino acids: CASGRAESTDTQYF. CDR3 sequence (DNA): TGCGCCAGCGGCCGAGCGGAGAGCACAGATACGCAGTATTTT.